This is a list of T cell receptor beta chains from one sample in a study of blood T cell repertoires in COVID-19. Data came from immunoSEQ multiplex PCR; TCRdb stores just in-frame clones and leaves some out. The sample holds about 240,000 clones; approximately 80% are singletons and the top ten take 4.7%. The specimen sequenced was peripheral blood. The receptors were gathered from a woman between 70 and 85 years old with acute or convalescent COVID-19. Each CDR3 is given with its conserved first and last residue. D genes are given only for firm matches. A row's size may be missing; if present it is once, few, many or a size class.

V gene	CDR3 length	clone size	D gene	J gene	CDR3 DNA	CDR3 protein
TRBV3-1/TRBV3-2	16	NA	TRBD2	TRBJ2-7	TGTGCCAGCAGCCAAGGCGGGGGAAGAGACTCCTACGAGCAGTACTTC	CASSQGGGRDSYEQYF
TRBV28	12	NA	NA	TRBJ1-2	TGTGCCAGCAGTACGACAGGTTATGGCTACACCTTC	CASSTTGYGYTF
TRBV5-1	14	NA	NA	TRBJ1-4	TGCGCCAGCAGCTTCCGAGGGTCGGGGGAAAAACTGTTTTTT	CASSFRGSGEKLFF
TRBV2	15	NA	TRBD1	TRBJ1-6	TGTGCCAGCAAACAGGGGGTGTTTGTAGATTCACCCCTCCACTTT	CASKQGVFVDSPLHF
TRBV7-9	15	NA	TRBD1	TRBJ2-3	TGTGCCAGCAGCCCGGGACAGGGGAGCACAGATACGCAGTATTTT	CASSPGQGSTDTQYF
TRBV2	14	NA	NA	TRBJ1-2	TGTGCCAGCAGTGAACAGTCAGGGATAACCGGCTACACCTTC	CASSEQSGITGYTF
TRBV27	14	NA	NA	TRBJ1-6	TGTGCCAGCAGAGGGGTGCCGAATAATTCACCCCTCCACTTT	CASRGVPNNSPLHF
TRBV6-2/TRBV6-3	15	NA	TRBD1	TRBJ1-1	TGTGCCAGCAGTTACCCCAGGGGGCGAAACACTGAAGCTTTCTTT	CASSYPRGRNTEAFF
TRBV28	14	NA	NA	TRBJ1-2	TGTGCCAGCAGTTGGCTGGGAATCCGGGGGGGCTACACCTTC	CASSWLGIRGGYTF
TRBV7-2	13	NA	NA	TRBJ1-4	TGTGCCAGCAGCTTTGACGGGGAGGAAAAACTGTTTTTT	CASSFDGEEKLFF
TRBV3-1/TRBV3-2	11	NA	NA	TRBJ2-1	TGTGCCAGCAGCCACGCCCTTGGCCTGTTCTTC	CASSHALGLFF
TRBV2	14	NA	TRBD2	TRBJ2-5	TGTGCCAGCAGCGCTAGCGGTGTCTGGGAGACCCAGTACTTC	CASSASGVWETQYF
TRBV11-2	16	NA	TRBD1	TRBJ2-2	TGTGCCAGCCCGATCCGACAGGGGGCGAACACCGGGGAGCTGTTTTTT	CASPIRQGANTGELFF
TRBV6-5	14	few	TRBD1	TRBJ2-2	TGTGCCAGCAGTCGGGGACAGGGCACCGGGGAGCTGTTTTTT	CASSRGQGTGELFF
TRBV6-5	14	NA	NA	TRBJ2-1	TGTGCCAGCCGACAGGAACCTACCTACAATGAGCAGTTCTTC	CASRQEPTYNEQFF
TRBV24-1	16	NA	NA	TRBJ1-1	TGTGCCACCAGTGTGGGGGGGGGTTACCCGAACACTGAAGCTTTCTTT	CATSVGGGYPNTEAFF
TRBV19	16	NA	TRBD1	TRBJ1-3	TGTGCCAGTACCCCACAAATGGGACAGGGCGGAAACACCATATATTTT	CASTPQMGQGGNTIYF
TRBV5-1	14	once	NA	TRBJ1-4	TGCGCCAGCAGCTTGTTCAGGGGCGGTGAAAAACTGTTTTTT	CASSLFRGGEKLFF
TRBV3-1/TRBV3-2	18	NA	TRBD2	TRBJ2-1	TGTGCCAGCAGCCAAGATGGGATAGCGGGGAGCTCCTACAATGAGCAGTTCTTC	CASSQDGIAGSSYNEQFF
TRBV4-2	16	NA	NA	TRBJ1-3	TGTGCCAGCAGCCAAGAAGCACGGAGCTCTGGAAACACCATATATTTT	CASSQEARSSGNTIYF
TRBV5-6	16	NA	NA	TRBJ2-2	TGTGCCAGCAGCTTGGCGGCAGGGGTTAACACCGGGGAGCTGTTTTTT	CASSLAAGVNTGELFF
TRBV6-1	15	NA	NA	TRBJ1-4	TGTGCCAGCAGTGAAGCTGGCAGGCGTAATGAAAAACTGTTTTTT	CASSEAGRRNEKLFF